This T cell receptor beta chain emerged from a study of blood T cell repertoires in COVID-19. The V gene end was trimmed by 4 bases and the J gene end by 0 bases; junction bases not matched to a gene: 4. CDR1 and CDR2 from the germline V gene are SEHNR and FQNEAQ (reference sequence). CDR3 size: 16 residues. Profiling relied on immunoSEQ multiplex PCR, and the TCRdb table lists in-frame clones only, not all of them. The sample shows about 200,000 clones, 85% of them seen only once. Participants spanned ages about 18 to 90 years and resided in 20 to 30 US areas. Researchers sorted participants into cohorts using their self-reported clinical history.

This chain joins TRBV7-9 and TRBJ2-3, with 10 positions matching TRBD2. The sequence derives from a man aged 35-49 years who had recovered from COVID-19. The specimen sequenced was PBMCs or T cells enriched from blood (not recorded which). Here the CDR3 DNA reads TGTGCCAGCAGCTCCCGAGCGGGAGGGAGCACAGATACGCAGTATTTT. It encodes CASSSRAGGSTDTQYF.